This is a list of T cell receptor beta chains from one sample in a study of blood T cell repertoires in COVID-19. Produced via immunoSEQ multiplex PCR; TCRdb's table is partial and in-frame only. The sample contains 130,000 to 150,000 clones, just under 85% of which appear only once. Material: PBMCs or T cells enriched from blood (not recorded which). These receptors originate from a woman in her 40s who had recovered from COVID-19. Both conserved end residues are part of each CDR3. D genes are given only for firm matches. Clone size is not always given. Where it is, it says once, few, many or a class for expanded clones.

J gene	D gene	V gene	clone size	CDR3 DNA	CDR3 protein
TRBJ2-3	TRBD2	TRBV3-1/TRBV3-2	NA	TGTGCCAGCAGCAAAGGACTAGCGGGTGCAGATACGCAGTATTTT	CASSKGLAGADTQYF
TRBJ1-5	NA	TRBV9	once	TGTGCCAGCAGCGTAGGTGCGAGTGGCAATCAGCCCCAGCATTTT	CASSVGASGNQPQHF
TRBJ2-3	TRBD2	TRBV5-4	NA	TGTGCCAGCAGCTTTGGGACTAGCGCAGATACGCAGTATTTT	CASSFGTSADTQYF
TRBJ2-7	TRBD1	TRBV6-2/TRBV6-3	NA	TGTGCCAGCAGTTACTCGGGGACAGGGTCTTACGAGCAGTACTTC	CASSYSGTGSYEQYF
TRBJ2-5	TRBD1	TRBV10-1	NA	TGCGCCAGCAGTGAGTCGGGACAGAAAGAGACCCAGTACTTC	CASSESGQKETQYF
TRBJ1-1	NA	TRBV16	NA	TGTGCCAGCAGCCAATCGATCGGGGGGGGGAACACTGAAGCTTTCTTT	CASSQSIGGGNTEAFF
TRBJ1-2	NA	TRBV19	NA	TGTGCCAGTAGTACACAACATACTCGAATGCAGGGCGGTAACTATGGCTACACCTTC	CASSTQHTRMQGGNYGYTF
TRBJ1-5	NA	TRBV5-1	NA	TGCGCCAGCAGCTTGTCAGGGGCTAGCAATCAGCCCCAGCATTTT	CASSLSGASNQPQHF
TRBJ1-1	TRBD1	TRBV5-1	NA	TGCGCCAGCAGCTTATCGACAGGGGGCTTAACTGAAGCTTTCTTT	CASSLSTGGLTEAFF
TRBJ2-1	TRBD2	TRBV7-9	NA	TGTGCCAGCAGTTTCACCGCCGGGCTAGCGGGAGGGCGGTCCCCATTCTTC	CASSFTAGLAGGRSPFF
TRBJ1-2	NA	TRBV5-6	few	TGTGCCAGCAGCTTGGTTACAGTCCCGGGGTTCTACACCTTC	CASSLVTVPGFYTF
TRBJ1-2	TRBD1	TRBV19	NA	TGTGCCAGTAGTATGGGCGGGGGACAGGGGTATGGCTACACCTTC	CASSMGGGQGYGYTF
TRBJ2-1	TRBD2	TRBV7-9	NA	TGTGCCAGCAGCCGGGGCCCCGGGGAGGGTAATGAGCAGTTCTTC	CASSRGPGEGNEQFF
TRBJ2-1	TRBD2	TRBV27	once	TGTGCCAGCAGTTTACGGCTAGCGGGAGGGCCGAGTTGGTACAATGAGCAGTTCTTC	CASSLRLAGGPSWYNEQFF
TRBJ1-2	NA	TRBV6-1	NA	TGTGCCAGCAGTGAAGCGCTTCGAGGACAGCTCTATGGCTACACCTTC	CASSEALRGQLYGYTF
TRBJ1-1	NA	TRBV30	NA	TGTGCCTGGAGTGTACGGTGGGCCTTGAACACTGAAGCTTTCTTT	CAWSVRWALNTEAFF
TRBJ1-1	NA	TRBV2	NA	TGTGCCAGCAGTAGGGAGGGGCAGGGGAACTCTGAAGCTTTCTTT	CASSREGQGNSEAFF
TRBJ2-1	TRBD2	TRBV19	NA	TGTGCCAGTAGTATTTCGTCAGCGGGGGGAAACTCCTACAATGAGCAGTTCTTC	CASSISSAGGNSYNEQFF
TRBJ1-6	TRBD1	TRBV4-1	NA	TGCGCCAGCAGCCAGGCCGGCACTCCCGGGACAGGGGAATTGGGATCACCCCTCCACTTT	CASSQAGTPGTGELGSPLHF
TRBJ1-2	TRBD1	TRBV3-1/TRBV3-2	NA	TGTGCCAGCAGCCAAGATTGGGGACAGGGGGGGTCATATGGCTACACCTTC	CASSQDWGQGGSYGYTF
TRBJ1-1	NA	TRBV12-3/TRBV12-4	NA	TGTGCCAGCAGGCTGGTTCGGGACACTGAAGCTTTCTTT	CASRLVRDTEAFF
TRBJ2-5	TRBD2	TRBV7-6	NA	TGTGCCAGCAGCTTAGAAGCGGGGGGCCTCCAAGAGACCCAGTACTTC	CASSLEAGGLQETQYF
TRBJ1-6	TRBD1	TRBV5-1	NA	TGCGCCAGCAGCTCCCGACAGGGGGAGGATTCACCCCTCCACTTT	CASSSRQGEDSPLHF
TRBJ1-2	NA	TRBV9	few	TGTGCCAGCAGCACACAGAGACAGCCTAACTATGGCTACACCTTC	CASSTQRQPNYGYTF
TRBJ1-1	NA	TRBV7-2	few	TGTGCCAGCAGCTTTGGACTTTTGAACACTGAAGCTTTCTTT	CASSFGLLNTEAFF
TRBJ1-1	NA	TRBV9	NA	TGTGCCAGCAGCGTTCTCTCCTACAGTGAAGCTTTCTTT	CASSVLSYSEAFF
TRBJ2-4	NA	TRBV5-4	NA	TGTGCCAGCAGCACGAGGCGGGGCTCAAACATTCAGTACTTC	CASSTRRGSNIQYF
TRBJ1-2	TRBD1	TRBV6-5	NA	TGTGCCAGCAACCCTTGGACAGGGAACTCCCGGGGCTACACCTTC	CASNPWTGNSRGYTF
TRBJ2-3	NA	TRBV7-8	NA	TGTGCCAGCAGCCCACTTTTTCCCTCGGGCGGGAACCCCACAGATACGCAGTATTTT	CASSPLFPSGGNPTDTQYF
TRBJ2-3	TRBD2	TRBV3-1/TRBV3-2	NA	TGTGCCAGCAGCCTCCTTCCAGCGGGGGGGGACACAGATACGCAGTATTTT	CASSLLPAGGDTDTQYF
TRBJ2-1	TRBD2	TRBV6-5	NA	TGTGCCAGCAGAACAGGACTAGCGGGGGACAATGAGCAGTTCTTC	CASRTGLAGDNEQFF
TRBJ2-7	NA	TRBV30	NA	TGTGCCTGGAGTGTCCAGGGGCCCTACGAGCAGTACTTC	CAWSVQGPYEQYF
TRBJ1-5	NA	TRBV6-2/TRBV6-3	few	TGTGCCAGCAGTCCCCCTAATCAGCCCCAGCATTTT	CASSPPNQPQHF
TRBJ2-1	TRBD2	TRBV7-2	few	TGTGCCAGCAGCTTGACGAGCGGGGGGAGGAATGAGCAGTTCTTC	CASSLTSGGRNEQFF
TRBJ2-7	NA	TRBV4-1	NA	TGCGCCAGCAGCCAAGATTCGTCTAGCCCTACCAGGGAGCAGTACTTC	CASSQDSSSPTREQYF
TRBJ2-3	TRBD2	TRBV19	NA	TGTGCCAGTAGTATCAGAGGACTAGCGGGGACCACAGATACGCAGTATTTT	CASSIRGLAGTTDTQYF
TRBJ2-1	TRBD2	TRBV3-1/TRBV3-2	NA	TGTGCCAGCAGCAAAGGACTAGCGTTCGGAAATGAGCAGTTCTTC	CASSKGLAFGNEQFF
TRBJ2-1	TRBD1	TRBV5-4	NA	TGTGCCAGCAGCCGGGACAGGGACCCCATGTATGAGCAGTTCTTC	CASSRDRDPMYEQFF
TRBJ2-7	NA	TRBV5-1	once	TGCGCCAGCAGCTTGGAAAGTTACTCCGAGCAGTACTTC	CASSLESYSEQYF
TRBJ2-7	TRBD2	TRBV4-1	NA	TGCGCCAGCAGCCAAGGACTAGCGGGGTACGAGCAGTACTTC	CASSQGLAGYEQYF
TRBJ1-1	NA	TRBV11-1	NA	TGTGCCAGCAGCTTGGACAGATACAACACTGAAGCTTTCTTT	CASSLDRYNTEAFF
TRBJ2-7	NA	TRBV4-2	NA	TGTGCCAGCAGCCAAGATAAATATTTAAGCGGTTGGAGGGTTCGGCAGTACTTC	CASSQDKYLSGWRVRQYF
TRBJ2-7	TRBD1	TRBV5-1	NA	TGCGCCAGCAGCATTGACAGGGGGCTCGACGAGCAGTACTTC	CASSIDRGLDEQYF
TRBJ2-2	TRBD2	TRBV7-8	NA	TGTGCCAGCAGCGGGAGGGAAGCCGGGGAGCTGTTTTTT	CASSGREAGELFF
TRBJ1-6	NA	TRBV5-6	NA	TGTGCCAGCAGACAGGACAGCCATAATTCACCCCTCCACTTT	CASRQDSHNSPLHF
TRBJ1-2	TRBD1	TRBV25-1	NA	TGTGCCAGCAGGGGACAGCTCCTGGACTATGGCTACACCTTC	CASRGQLLDYGYTF
TRBJ1-2	NA	TRBV30	NA	TGTGCCTGGGAGCAGGGAAACTATGGCTACACCTTC	CAWEQGNYGYTF
TRBJ2-7	TRBD2	TRBV2	few	TGTGCCAGCAGTATCACTAGCGGACACTACGAGCAGTACTTC	CASSITSGHYEQYF
TRBJ1-1	NA	TRBV12-3/TRBV12-4	few	TGTGCCAGCAGTTTTTTATCCACTGAAGCTTTCTTT	CASSFLSTEAFF
TRBJ1-1	NA	TRBV18	NA	TGTGCCAGCTCACCACCGACCCTAGGTCATACTGAAGCTTTCTTT	CASSPPTLGHTEAFF
TRBJ1-5	NA	TRBV28	NA	TGTGCCAGCAGTTCTGAGGACACTCGCCAGGCTCAGCCCCAGCATTTT	CASSSEDTRQAQPQHF
TRBJ2-1	TRBD2	TRBV27	NA	TGTGCCAGCAGTATCGGGACTAGCGGGGACGGGGAGCAGTTCTTC	CASSIGTSGDGEQFF